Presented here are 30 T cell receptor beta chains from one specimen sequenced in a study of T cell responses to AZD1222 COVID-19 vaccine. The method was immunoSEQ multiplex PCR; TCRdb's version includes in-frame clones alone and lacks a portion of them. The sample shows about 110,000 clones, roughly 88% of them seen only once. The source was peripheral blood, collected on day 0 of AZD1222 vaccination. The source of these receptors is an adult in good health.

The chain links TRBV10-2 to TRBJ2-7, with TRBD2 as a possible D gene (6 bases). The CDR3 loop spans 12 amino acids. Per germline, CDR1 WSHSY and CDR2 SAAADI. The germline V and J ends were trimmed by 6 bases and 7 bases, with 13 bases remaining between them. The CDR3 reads CASSNAAGEQYF. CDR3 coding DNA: TGCGCCAGCAGCAACGCGGCGGGGGAGCAGTACTTC.

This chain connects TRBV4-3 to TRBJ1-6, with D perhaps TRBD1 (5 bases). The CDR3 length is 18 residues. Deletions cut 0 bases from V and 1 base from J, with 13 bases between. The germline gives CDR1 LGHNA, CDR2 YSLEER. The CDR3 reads CASSQDAGGVSYNSPLHF. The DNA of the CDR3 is TGCGCCAGCAGCCAAGACGCCGGGGGAGTGTCCTATAATTCACCCCTCCACTTT.

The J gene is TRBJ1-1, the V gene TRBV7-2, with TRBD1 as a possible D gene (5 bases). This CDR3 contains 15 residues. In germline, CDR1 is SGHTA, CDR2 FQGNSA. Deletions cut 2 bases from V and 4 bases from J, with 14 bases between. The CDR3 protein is CASSLRRGTSTEAFF. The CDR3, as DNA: TGTGCCAGCAGCTTAAGGCGGGGGACTTCCACTGAAGCTTTCTTT.

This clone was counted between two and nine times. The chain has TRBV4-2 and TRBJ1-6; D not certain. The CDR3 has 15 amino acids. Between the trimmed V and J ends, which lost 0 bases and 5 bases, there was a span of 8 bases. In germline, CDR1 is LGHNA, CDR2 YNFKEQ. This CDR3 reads CASSQELVDNSPLHF. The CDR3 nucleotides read TGTGCCAGCAGCCAAGAATTGGTAGATAATTCACCCCTCCACTTT.

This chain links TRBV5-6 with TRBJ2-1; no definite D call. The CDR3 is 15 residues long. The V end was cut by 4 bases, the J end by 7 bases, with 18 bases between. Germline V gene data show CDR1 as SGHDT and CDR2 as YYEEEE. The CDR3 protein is CASSPRVLSLNEQFF. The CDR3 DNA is TGTGCCAGCAGCCCCCGGGTCCTATCCTTAAATGAGCAGTTCTTC.

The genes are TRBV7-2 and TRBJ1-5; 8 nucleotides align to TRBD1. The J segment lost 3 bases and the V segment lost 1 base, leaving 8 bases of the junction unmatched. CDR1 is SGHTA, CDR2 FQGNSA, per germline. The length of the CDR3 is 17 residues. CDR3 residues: CASSLGAGGPFNQPQHF. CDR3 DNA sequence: TGTGCCAGCAGCTTAGGTGCAGGGGGCCCCTTCAATCAGCCCCAGCATTTT.

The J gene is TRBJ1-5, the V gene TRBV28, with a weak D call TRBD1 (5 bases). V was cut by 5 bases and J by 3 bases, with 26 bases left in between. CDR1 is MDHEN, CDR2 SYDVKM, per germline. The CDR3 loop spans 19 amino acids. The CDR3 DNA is TGTGCCAGCAGTCCTGGGGGGTCGCGACAGTCACTCTTCAATCAGCCCCAGCATTTT. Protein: CASSPGGSRQSLFNQPQHF.

The chain's CDR3 is CASSRDPKEPQHF. The CDR3 nucleotides are TGCGCCAGCAGCCGGGATCCAAAGGAGCCCCAGCATTTT. The chain carries TRBV5-1 and TRBJ1-5; no definite D call. V lost 4 bases, J lost 8 bases, and 13 bases lay in between. Germline-derived CDR1 and CDR2 are SGHRS and YFSETQ. This CDR3 has 13 residues.

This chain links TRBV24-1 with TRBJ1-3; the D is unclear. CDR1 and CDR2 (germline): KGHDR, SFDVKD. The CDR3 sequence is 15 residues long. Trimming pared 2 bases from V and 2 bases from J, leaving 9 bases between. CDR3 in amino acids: CATSDSEAAGNTIYF. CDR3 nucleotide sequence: TGTGCCACCAGTGATTCGGAAGCTGCTGGAAACACCATATATTTT.

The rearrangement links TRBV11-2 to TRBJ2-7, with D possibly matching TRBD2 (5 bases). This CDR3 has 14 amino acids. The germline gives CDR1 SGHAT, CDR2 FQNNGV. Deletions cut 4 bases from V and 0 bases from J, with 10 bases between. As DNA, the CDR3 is TGTGCCAGCAGCTATAATCGGGACTCCTACGAGCAGTACGTC. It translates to CASSYNRDSYEQYV.

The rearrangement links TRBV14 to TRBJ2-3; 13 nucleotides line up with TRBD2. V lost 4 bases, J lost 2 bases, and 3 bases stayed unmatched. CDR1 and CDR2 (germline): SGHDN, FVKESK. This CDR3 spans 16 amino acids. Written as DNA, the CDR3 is TGTGCCAGCAGCCCGACTAGCGGGGGGTTCACAGATACGCAGTATTTT. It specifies CASSPTSGGFTDTQYF.

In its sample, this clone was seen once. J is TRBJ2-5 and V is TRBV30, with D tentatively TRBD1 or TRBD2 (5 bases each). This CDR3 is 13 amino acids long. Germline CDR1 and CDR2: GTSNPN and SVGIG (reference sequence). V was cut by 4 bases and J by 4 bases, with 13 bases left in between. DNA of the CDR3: TGTGCCTGGAAAATGAGAGGGGCAGAGACCCAGTACTTC. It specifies CAWKMRGAETQYF. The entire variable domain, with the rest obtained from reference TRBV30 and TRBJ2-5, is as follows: SQTIHQWPATLVQPVGSPLSLECTVEGTSNPNLYWYRQAAGRGLQLLFYSVGIGQISSEVPQNLSASRPQDRQFILSSKKLLLSDSGFYLCAWKMRGAETQYFGPGTRLLVL.

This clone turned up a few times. The CDR3 DNA sequence: TGTGCCAGCAGCTTAGATGAGGAGGGGACCCAGTACTTC. Translated, it gives CASSLDEEGTQYF. This chain connects TRBV11-2 to TRBJ2-5; D may be TRBD2 (6 bases). Germline V gives CDR1 SGHAT, CDR2 FQNNGV. The V end was cut by 0 bases, the J end by 7 bases, with 9 bases between. CDR3 length equals 13 residues.

CDR3 residues: CASSPGTGSSYNSPLHF. Written as DNA, the CDR3 is TGTGCCAGCAGCCCCGGGACAGGGAGCTCCTATAATTCACCCCTCCACTTT. The chain recombines TRBV5-4 with TRBJ1-6; 9 bases line up with TRBD1. Germline-derived CDR1 and CDR2 are SGHNT and YYREEE (reference sequence). The CDR3 contains 17 residues. Trimming removed 4 bases from V and 0 bases from J; junction bases left unmatched: 5. Filled out from reference TRBV5-4 and TRBJ1-6, the complete variable domain reads ETGVTQSPTHLIKTRGQQVTLRCSSQSGHNTVSWYQQALGQGPQFIFQYYREEENGRGNFPPRFSGLQFPNYSSELNVNALELDDSALYLCASSPGTGSSYNSPLHFGNGTRLTVT.

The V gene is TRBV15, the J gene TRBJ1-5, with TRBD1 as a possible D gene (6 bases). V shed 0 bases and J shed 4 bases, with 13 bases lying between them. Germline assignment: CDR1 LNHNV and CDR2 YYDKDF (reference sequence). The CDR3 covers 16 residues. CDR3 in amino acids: CATSRDEGGFNQPQHF. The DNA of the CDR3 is TGTGCCACCAGCAGAGATGAGGGGGGCTTTAATCAGCCCCAGCATTTT.

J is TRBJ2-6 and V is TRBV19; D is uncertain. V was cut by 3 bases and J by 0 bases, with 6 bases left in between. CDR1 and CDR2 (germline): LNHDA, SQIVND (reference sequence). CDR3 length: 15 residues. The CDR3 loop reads CASSMELSGANVLTF. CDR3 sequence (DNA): TGTGCCAGTAGTATGGAGCTCTCTGGGGCCAACGTCCTGACTTTC.

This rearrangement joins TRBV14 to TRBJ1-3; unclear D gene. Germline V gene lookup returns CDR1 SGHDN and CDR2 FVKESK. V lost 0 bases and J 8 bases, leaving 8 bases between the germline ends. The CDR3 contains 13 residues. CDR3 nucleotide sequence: TGTGCCAGCAGCCAAGACCGCGTTGACACCATATATTTT. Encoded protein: CASSQDRVDTIYF.

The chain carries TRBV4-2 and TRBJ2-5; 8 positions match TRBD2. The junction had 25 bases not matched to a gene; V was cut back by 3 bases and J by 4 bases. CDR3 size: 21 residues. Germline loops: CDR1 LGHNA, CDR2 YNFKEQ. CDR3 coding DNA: TGTGCCAGCAGCCATGGGCTAGCTCCCGGGAGCGGGAGAAGGTCGGGAGAGACCCAGTACTTC. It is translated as CASSHGLAPGSGRRSGETQYF.

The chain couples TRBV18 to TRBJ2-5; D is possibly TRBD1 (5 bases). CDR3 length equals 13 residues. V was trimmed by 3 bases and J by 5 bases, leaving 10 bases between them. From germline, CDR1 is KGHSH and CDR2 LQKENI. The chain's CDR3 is CASSPDTKETQYF. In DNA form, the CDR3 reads TGTGCCAGCTCACCGGACACGAAGGAGACCCAGTACTTC.

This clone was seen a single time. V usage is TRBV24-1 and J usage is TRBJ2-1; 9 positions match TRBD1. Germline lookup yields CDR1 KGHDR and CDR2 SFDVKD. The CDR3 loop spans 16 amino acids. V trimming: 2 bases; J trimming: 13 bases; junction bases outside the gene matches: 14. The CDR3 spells CATSDSGTGTVMRQFF. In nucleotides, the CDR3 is TGTGCCACCAGTGATTCAGGGACAGGGACGGTGATGAGACAGTTCTTC.

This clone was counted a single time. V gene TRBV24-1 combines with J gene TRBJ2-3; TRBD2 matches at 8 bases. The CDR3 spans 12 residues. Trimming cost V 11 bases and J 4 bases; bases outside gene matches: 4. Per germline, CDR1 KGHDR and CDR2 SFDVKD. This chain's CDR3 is CAISRGADTQYF. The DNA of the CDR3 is TGTGCCATCTCGCGGGGGGCAGATACGCAGTATTTT.

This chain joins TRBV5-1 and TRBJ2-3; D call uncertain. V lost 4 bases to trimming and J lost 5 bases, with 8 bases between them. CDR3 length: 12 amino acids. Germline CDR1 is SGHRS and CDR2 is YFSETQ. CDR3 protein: CASSPGVDTQYF. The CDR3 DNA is TGCGCCAGCAGCCCTGGGGTAGATACGCAGTATTTT.

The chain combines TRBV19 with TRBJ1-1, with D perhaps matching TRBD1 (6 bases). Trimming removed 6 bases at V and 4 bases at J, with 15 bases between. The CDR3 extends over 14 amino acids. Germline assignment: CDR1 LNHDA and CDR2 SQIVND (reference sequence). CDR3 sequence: CASRWGAASTEAFF. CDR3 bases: TGTGCCAGTAGATGGGGGGCGGCGAGCACTGAAGCTTTCTTT.

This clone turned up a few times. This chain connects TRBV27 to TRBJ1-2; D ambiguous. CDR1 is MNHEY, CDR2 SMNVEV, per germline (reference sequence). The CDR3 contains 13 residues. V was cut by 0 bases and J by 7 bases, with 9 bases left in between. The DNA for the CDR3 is TGTGCCAGCAGTTTATCCCCGACGGCTGGCTACACCTTC. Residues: CASSLSPTAGYTF.

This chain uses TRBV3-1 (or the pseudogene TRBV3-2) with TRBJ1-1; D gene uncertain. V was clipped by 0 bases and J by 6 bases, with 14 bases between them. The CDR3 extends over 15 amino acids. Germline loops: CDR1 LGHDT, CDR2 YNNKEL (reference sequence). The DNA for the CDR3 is TGTGCCAGCAGCCAAGATGTCGGGTTTAGGGCTGAAGCTTTCTTT. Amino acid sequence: CASSQDVGFRAEAFF.

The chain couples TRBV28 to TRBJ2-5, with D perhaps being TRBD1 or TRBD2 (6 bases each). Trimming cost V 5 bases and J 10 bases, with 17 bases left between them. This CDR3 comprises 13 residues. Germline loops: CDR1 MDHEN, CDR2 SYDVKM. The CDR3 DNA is TGTGCCAGCAGTCCCTGGAGGGGGGAGGACCAGTACTTC. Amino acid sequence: CASSPWRGEDQYF.

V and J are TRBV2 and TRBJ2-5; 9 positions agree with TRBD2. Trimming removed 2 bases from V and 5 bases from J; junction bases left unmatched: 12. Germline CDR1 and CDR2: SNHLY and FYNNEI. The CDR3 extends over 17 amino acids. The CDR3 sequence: CASSESGGGAFSETQYF. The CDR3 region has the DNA TGTGCCAGCAGTGAATCGGGCGGGGGGGCCTTTTCGGAGACCCAGTACTTC. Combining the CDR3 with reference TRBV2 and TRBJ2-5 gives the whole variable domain EPEVTQTPSHQVTQMGQEVILRCVPISNHLYFYWYRQILGQKVEFLVSFYNNEISEKSEIFDDQFSVERPDGSNFTLKIRSTKLEDSAMYFCASSESGGGAFSETQYFGPGTRLLVL.

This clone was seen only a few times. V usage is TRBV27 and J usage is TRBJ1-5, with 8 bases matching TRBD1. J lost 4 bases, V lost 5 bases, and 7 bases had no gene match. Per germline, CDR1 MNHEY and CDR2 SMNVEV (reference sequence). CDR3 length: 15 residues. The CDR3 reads CASSPGQGENQPQHF. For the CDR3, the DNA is TGTGCCAGCAGTCCTGGACAGGGAGAAAATCAGCCCCAGCATTTT.

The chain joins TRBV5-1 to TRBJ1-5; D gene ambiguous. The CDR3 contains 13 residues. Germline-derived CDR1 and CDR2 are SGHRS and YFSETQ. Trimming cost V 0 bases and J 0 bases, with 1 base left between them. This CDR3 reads CASSLASNQPQHF. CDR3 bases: TGCGCCAGCAGCTTGGCTAGCAATCAGCCCCAGCATTTT.

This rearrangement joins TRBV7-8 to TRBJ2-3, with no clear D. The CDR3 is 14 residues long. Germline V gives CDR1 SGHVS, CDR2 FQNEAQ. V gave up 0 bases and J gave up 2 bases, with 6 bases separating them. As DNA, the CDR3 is TGTGCCAGCAGCTTAGCTCTGTTCACAGATACGCAGTATTTT. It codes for CASSLALFTDTQYF.